Below, one T cell receptor (beta chain) is given with its context. The assay was immunoSEQ multiplex PCR, and TCRdb's table has in-frame clones only and misses some. The sample consists of about 150,000 clones, approximately 84% of them appearing once. The CDR3 is made up of 13 amino acids. Germline CDR1 is KGHSH and CDR2 is LQKENI. V lost 4 bases, J lost 8 bases, and 5 bases stayed unmatched. This sample stems from a study of blood T cell repertoires in COVID-19. The material sequenced was peripheral blood. The sequence came from a woman aged 55-70 years with COVID-19, enrolled during active disease. The chain has TRBV18 and TRBJ1-2; 9 bases match TRBD1. The CDR3 sequence is CASSRQGDWGYTF. The CDR3 DNA is TGTGCCAGCTCACGACAGGGGGATTGGGGCTACACCTTC.